The clone carrying this T cell receptor beta chain occurred a few times. Its antigen is unknown. The V segment lost 3 bases and the J segment 5 bases; nucleotides outside the gene matches: 6. CDR3 length: 14 residues. Looked up from germline, CDR1 is MDHEN and CDR2 is SYDVKM. The data stem from a study of T cell repertoires in cytomegalovirus infection. Study as a whole: Public TCR beta signatures indicated both CMV infection and matching HLA type. Study-wide points: Cumulated frequencies of public TCR beta families served to identify carriers of CMV plus the relevant HLA. Across the ex vivo response, the dominant clonotypes were HLA-C-restricted CMV-specific TCR beta clonotypes.

TCRdb re-called the reads with MiXCR, one entry per CDR3 protein. The sample shows about 530,000 distinct CDR3 sequences, roughly 29% of them seen only once. The sequence was collected from a human donor in good health (CMV status not recorded). Some clones in this sample may be carry-over from other donors' samples. The V and J genes are TRBV28 and TRBJ2-7, with 8 bases aligning to TRBD2. The sequencing input was PBMCs. CDR3 in amino acids: CASSFGTSGDEQYF. The CDR3 bases are TGTGCCAGCAGTTTTGGTACTAGCGGCGACGAGCAGTACTTC. Full variable domain (remainder filled in from reference TRBV28 and TRBJ2-7): DVKVTQSSRYLVKRTGEKVFLECVQDMDHENMFWYRQDPGLGLRLIYFSYDVKMKEKGDIPEGYSVSREKKERFSLILESASTNQTSMYLCASSFGTSGDEQYFGPGTRLTVT.